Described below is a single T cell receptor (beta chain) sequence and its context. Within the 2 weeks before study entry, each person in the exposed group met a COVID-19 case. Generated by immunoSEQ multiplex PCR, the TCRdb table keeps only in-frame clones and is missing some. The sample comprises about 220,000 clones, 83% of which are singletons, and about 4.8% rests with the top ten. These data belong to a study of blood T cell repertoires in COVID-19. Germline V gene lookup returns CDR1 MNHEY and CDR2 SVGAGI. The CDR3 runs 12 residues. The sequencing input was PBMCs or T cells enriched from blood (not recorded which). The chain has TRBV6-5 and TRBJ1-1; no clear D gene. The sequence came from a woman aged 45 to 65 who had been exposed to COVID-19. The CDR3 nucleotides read TGTGTCGTCTCCCGGGGTACGAGTGAAGCTTTCTTT. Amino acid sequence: CVVSRGTSEAFF.